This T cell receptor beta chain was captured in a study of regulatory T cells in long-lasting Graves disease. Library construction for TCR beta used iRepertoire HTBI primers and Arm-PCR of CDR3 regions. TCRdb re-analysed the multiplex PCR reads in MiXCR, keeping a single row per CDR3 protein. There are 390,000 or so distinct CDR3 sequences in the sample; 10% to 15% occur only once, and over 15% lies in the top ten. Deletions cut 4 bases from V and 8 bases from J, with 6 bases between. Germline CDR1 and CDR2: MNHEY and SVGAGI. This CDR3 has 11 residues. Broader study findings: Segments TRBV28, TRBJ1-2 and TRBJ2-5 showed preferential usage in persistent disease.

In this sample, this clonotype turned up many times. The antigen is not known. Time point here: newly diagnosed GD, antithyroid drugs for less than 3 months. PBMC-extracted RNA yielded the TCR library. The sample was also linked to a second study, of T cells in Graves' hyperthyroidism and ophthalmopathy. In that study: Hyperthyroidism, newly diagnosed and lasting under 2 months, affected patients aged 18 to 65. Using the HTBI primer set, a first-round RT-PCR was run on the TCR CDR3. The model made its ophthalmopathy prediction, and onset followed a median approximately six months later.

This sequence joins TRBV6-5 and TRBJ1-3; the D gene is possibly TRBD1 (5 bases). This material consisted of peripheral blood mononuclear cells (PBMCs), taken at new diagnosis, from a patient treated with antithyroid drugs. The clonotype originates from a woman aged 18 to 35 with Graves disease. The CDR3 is CASSWGDTIYF. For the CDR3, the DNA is TGTGCCAGCAGTTGGGGGGACACCATATATTTT.